Below, 29 T cell receptor beta chains from the same sample are listed, as sequenced in a study of a mutant IDH1 vaccine in newly diagnosed glioma. Method: immunoSEQ multiplex PCR; TCRdb's copy keeps in-frame clones and lacks some. Of tens of thousands of clones listed, roughly four fifths were seen once; the top ten hold about 3.8%. The antigens for these receptors are not known. The time point here: week 47, end of study. A 20-mer mutant IDH1 peptide at 300 ug was injected subcutaneously with topical imiquimod. Here the sequenced sample was PBMCs, taken from a glioma patient whose treatment included an IDH1 peptide vaccine. The receptors were gathered from a man aged 25 to 40 with glioma.

V usage is TRBV27 and J usage is TRBJ1-4; the D gene is possibly TRBD1 (6 bases). The CDR3 runs to 16 residues. With 5 bases removed from V and 3 bases from J, the gap between germline ends came to 16 bases. Germline V gives CDR1 MNHEY, CDR2 SMNVEV (reference sequence). CDR3 amino acids: CASSPGTPRANEKLFF. As DNA, the CDR3 is TGTGCCAGCAGTCCCGGGACACCGAGAGCTAATGAAAAACTGTTTTTT.

A word on this clone: Other DNA variants within this sample encode the same CDR3. The chain employs TRBV5-1 and TRBJ2-3; D not resolved. CDR3 length equals 13 residues. The V end was cut by 0 bases, the J end by 1 base, with 3 bases between. Germline values: CDR1 SGHRS, CDR2 YFSETQ. The CDR3: CASSLAGTDTQYF. DNA of the CDR3: TGCGCCAGCAGCTTGGCAGGCACAGATACGCAGTATTTT.

V is TRBV5-4 and J is TRBJ1-2; 7 bases line up with TRBD1. The CDR3 sequence is 12 residues long. J lost 5 bases, V lost 4 bases, and 2 bases had no gene match. The germline V gene has CDR1 SGHNT and CDR2 YYREEE (reference sequence). The CDR3 is CASSPQGYGYTF. CDR3 bases: TGTGCCAGCAGCCCACAGGGGTATGGCTACACCTTC.

The CDR3 coding sequence is TGTGCCAGCAGCCGTACAGGGTCCGAGCAGTACTTC. Translated: CASSRTGSEQYF. The rearrangement joins TRBV9 to TRBJ2-7; D possibly corresponds to TRBD1 (6 bases). The CDR3 covers 12 residues. The V and J ends lost 4 bases and 6 bases respectively, with 11 bases between them. CDR1 is SGDLS, CDR2 YYNGEE, per germline.

The genes are TRBV5-1 and TRBJ1-1, with D unresolved. CDR1 SGHRS and CDR2 YFSETQ come from the germline V gene. Trimming took off 0 bases at V and 1 base at J, with 4 bases between the two ends. The CDR3 sequence is 13 residues long. The CDR3 DNA follows: TGCGCCAGCAGCTTGGGGGCGAACACTGAAGCTTTCTTT. It codes for CASSLGANTEAFF.

This chain links TRBV28 with TRBJ1-5; the D gene is possibly TRBD1 (5 bases). This CDR3 region has 15 residues. The V gene lost 1 base and the J gene lost 3 bases, with 10 bases spanning the gap. Germline CDR1 is MDHEN and CDR2 is SYDVKM. The CDR3 DNA reads TGTGCCAGCAGTTTATCAGGGTTTTACAATCAGCCCCAGCATTTT. It specifies CASSLSGFYNQPQHF.

The sample holds one count of this clone. The same CDR3 is also encoded by other DNA sequences in this sample. The chain has TRBV18 and TRBJ1-2, with TRBD1 matching 8 bases. V was clipped by 7 bases and J by 7 bases; unmatched bases: 8. Germline V gives CDR1 KGHSH, CDR2 LQKENI. The CDR3 has 13 amino acids. CDR3 loop: CASYQTGAFGYTF. CDR3 in DNA: TGTGCCAGCTATCAGACAGGGGCCTTTGGCTACACCTTC.

The V call is TRBV9, the J call TRBJ2-3, with D possibly called TRBD1 or TRBD2 (5 bases each). Trimming stripped 0 bases from V and 9 bases from J, with 14 bases between. Germline loops: CDR1 SGDLS, CDR2 YYNGEE. This CDR3 region has 14 residues. CDR3 in amino acids: CASSVGLSSGTQYF. For the CDR3, the DNA is TGTGCCAGCAGCGTAGGACTAAGTTCAGGGACGCAGTATTTT.

V gene TRBV5-4 combines with J gene TRBJ2-2, with 7 bases fitting TRBD1. CDR1 and CDR2 (germline): SGHNT, YYREEE (reference sequence). CDR3 length equals 16 residues. Trimming removed 4 bases from V and 7 bases from J; junction bases left unmatched: 13. CDR3 nucleotide sequence: TGTGCCAGCAGCAGGACAGGCGTAACCCTTGGCGGGGAGCTGTTTTTT. Protein product: CASSRTGVTLGGELFF.

The chain joins TRBV2 to TRBJ2-5; D might be TRBD1 (6 bases). This CDR3 spans 13 amino acids. CDR1 is SNHLY, CDR2 FYNNEI, per germline. V was trimmed by 4 bases and J by 5 bases, leaving 11 bases between them. This chain's CDR3 is CASSGLDRETQYF. CDR3 nucleotide sequence: TGTGCCAGCAGTGGCCTTGACAGGGAGACCCAGTACTTC.

The chain couples TRBV6-5 to TRBJ1-5; D is undetermined. Between the trimmed V and J ends, which lost 8 bases and 4 bases, there was a span of 9 bases. The CDR3 extends over 12 amino acids. CDR1 and CDR2 from the germline V gene are MNHEY and SVGAGI. The CDR3 region has the DNA TGTGCCAGCGGTCTTGGGAATCAGCCCCAGCATTTT. It codes for CASGLGNQPQHF.

V gene TRBV6-1 combines with J gene TRBJ2-1; D perhaps matches TRBD2 (6 bases). V was pared by 1 base and J by 9 bases, with 13 bases between. The CDR3 loop spans 14 amino acids. CDR1 and CDR2 from the germline V gene are MNHNS and SASEGT. CDR3 sequence reads: CASSEGTKGGEQFF. CDR3 DNA sequence: TGTGCCAGCAGTGAAGGGACTAAAGGTGGTGAGCAGTTCTTC.

The chain carries TRBV27 and TRBJ1-2, with unresolved D. The CDR3 consists of 13 residues. Germline lookup yields CDR1 MNHEY and CDR2 SMNVEV (reference sequence). Trimming took off 6 bases at V and 4 bases at J, with 12 bases between the two ends. The CDR3 sequence is CASRSSGVYGYTF. CDR3 sequence (DNA): TGTGCCAGCAGGTCCTCTGGAGTCTATGGCTACACCTTC.

J is TRBJ1-6 and V is TRBV27; TRBD1 aligns across 7 bases. CDR1 and CDR2 from the germline V gene are MNHEY and SMNVEV (reference sequence). This CDR3 comprises 14 residues. With 10 bases clipped from V and 5 bases from J, the junction kept 8 bases outside the gene matches. CDR3 DNA: TGTGCCACCCGGACAGGCTTCGATAATTCACCCCTCCACTTT. This sequence encodes CATRTGFDNSPLHF.

The chain carries TRBV5-6 and TRBJ1-5, with D possibly being TRBD1 (5 bases). The CDR3 covers 14 residues. CDR1 is SGHDT and CDR2 is YYEEEE in the germline V gene. Trimming pared 4 bases from V and 5 bases from J, leaving 13 bases between. CDR3 protein: CASSPGPNHQPQHF. In nucleotides, the CDR3 is TGTGCCAGCAGCCCGGGACCTAACCATCAGCCCCAGCATTTT.

The rearrangement uses TRBV28 and TRBJ2-7, with a possible D match to TRBD1 (6 bases). Germline CDR1 and CDR2: MDHEN and SYDVKM. V was cut by 7 bases and J by 4 bases, with 17 bases left in between. This CDR3 has 14 residues. The CDR3 region has the DNA TGTGCCAGCACCTTGGGGCAGGGGCGTTACGAGCAGTACTTC. Amino acid sequence: CASTLGQGRYEQYF.

The CDR3: CASSSPGGAPYEQYF. CDR3 bases: TGTGCCAGCAGCTCACCGGGAGGGGCGCCTTACGAGCAGTACTTC. The chain joins TRBV7-9 to TRBJ2-7, with TRBD2 identical over 8 bases. Germline CDR1 reads SEHNR; CDR2 reads FQNEAQ (reference sequence). CDR3 size: 15 residues. V dropped 4 bases and J dropped 4; count of bases not matched to a gene: 9.

J is TRBJ1-5 and V is TRBV19, with TRBD1 matching over 7 bases. J gave up 7 bases and V 7 bases, and 7 bases lay outside the gene matches. Looked up from germline, CDR1 is LNHDA and CDR2 is SQIVND (reference sequence). The CDR3 sequence is 13 residues long. CDR3 nucleotide sequence: TGTGCCAGTACAACAGGGGCTCTCCAGCCCCAGCATTTT. Amino acids: CASTTGALQPQHF. The whole variable domain, remainder taken from reference TRBV19 and TRBJ1-5, is DGGITQSPKYLFRKEGQNVTLSCEQNLNHDAMYWYRQDPGQGLRLIYYSQIVNDFQKGDIAEGYSVSREKKESFPLTVTSAQKNPTAFYLCASTTGALQPQHFGDGTRLSIL.

The chain recombines TRBV28 with TRBJ2-7; the D gene could be TRBD1 or TRBD2 (5 bases each). Germline-derived CDR1 and CDR2 are MDHEN and SYDVKM. Deletions cut 3 bases from V and 3 bases from J, with 9 bases between. The CDR3 covers 13 residues. The CDR3 DNA reads as TGTGCCAGCAGTTTTGGTGGGGGCTACGAGCAGTACTTC. Amino acid sequence: CASSFGGGYEQYF.

The rearrangement uses TRBV11-2 and TRBJ1-6; D gene ambiguous. Trimming took off 2 bases at V and 9 bases at J, with 5 bases between the two ends. The CDR3 is 12 residues long. Germline-derived CDR1 and CDR2 are SGHAT and FQNNGV. CDR3 region: CASSLMASPLHF. The CDR3 DNA reads TGTGCCAGCAGCTTAATGGCTTCACCCCTCCACTTT.

V is TRBV27 and J is TRBJ2-3; maybe TRBD1 (6 bases). V lost 6 bases, J lost 1 base, and 8 bases lay in between. Germline V CDR1 and CDR2: MNHEY, SMNVEV (reference sequence). There are 13 residues in the CDR3. CDR3 sequence reads: CASRRQGTDTQYF. The CDR3 coding sequence is TGTGCCAGCAGAAGACAGGGCACAGATACGCAGTATTTT.

CDR3 nucleotides: TGTGCCAGCAGTATTTCCCAGACAGGGGGCGTAGAGACCCAGTACTTC. It translates to CASSISQTGGVETQYF. V usage is TRBV11-2 and J usage is TRBJ2-5; TRBD1 aligns across 10 bases. The germline V gene has CDR1 SGHAT and CDR2 FQNNGV. V lost 6 bases to trimming and J lost 4 bases; unmatched junction nucleotides: 11. The CDR3 length is 16 residues.

The chain has TRBV27 and TRBJ2-7; D might be TRBD1 (6 bases). V was shortened by 5 bases and J by 4 bases, with 15 bases between the two germline ends. The CDR3 loop spans 14 amino acids. Germline CDR1 is MNHEY and CDR2 is SMNVEV (reference sequence). CDR3 sequence: CASSPQGIAYEQYF. In DNA, the CDR3 is TGTGCCAGCAGTCCCCAGGGGATCGCGTACGAGCAGTACTTC.

The CDR3 DNA reads TGTGCCAGCAGCTTAGGAGGCGGAGGAACCTACGAGCAGTACTTC. The encoded protein is CASSLGGGGTYEQYF. The V gene is TRBV7-2, the J gene TRBJ2-7; the D gene is possibly TRBD2 (5 bases). This CDR3 has 15 residues. CDR1 SGHTA and CDR2 FQGNSA come from the germline V gene. V was cut by 1 base and J by 2 bases, with 12 bases left in between.

The V gene is TRBV7-9, the J gene TRBJ1-6; D is unclear. Trimming removed 1 base at V and 0 bases at J, with 10 bases between. The germline CDR1 and CDR2 sequences are SEHNR and FQNEAQ (reference sequence). The CDR3 extends over 17 amino acids. The CDR3 reads CASSLGLGSSYNSPLHF. The CDR3 coding sequence is TGTGCCAGCAGCTTAGGCCTTGGGAGCTCCTATAATTCACCCCTCCACTTT.

This chain connects TRBV6-5 to TRBJ1-1; D unresolved. Trimming shortened V by 0 bases and J by 4 bases, and 15 bases separated the two germline ends. CDR3 length: 16 amino acids. Per the germline V gene, CDR1 is MNHEY and CDR2 is SVGAGI. CDR3 sequence (DNA): TGTGCCAGCAGTTACTCCCTACAGCTAACGTCCACTGAAGCTTTCTTT. Translating gives CASSYSLQLTSTEAFF.

CDR3 protein: CASSYSKGPITDTQYF. The CDR3 region has the DNA TGTGCCAGCAGTTACTCAAAGGGTCCCATCACAGATACGCAGTATTTT. This chain uses TRBV6-5 with TRBJ2-3; no reliable D call. Deletions cut 0 bases from V and 2 bases from J, with 12 bases between. CDR3 length: 16 amino acids. Germline values: CDR1 MNHEY, CDR2 SVGAGI.

V and J are TRBV6-1 and TRBJ1-3; 10 nucleotides align to TRBD1. The germline gives CDR1 MNHNS, CDR2 SASEGT. This CDR3 region has 17 residues. V shed 3 bases and J 2 bases; nucleotides not matched to a gene: 7. This CDR3 reads CASSDRRQGATGNTIYF. In nucleotides, the CDR3 is TGTGCCAGCAGTGATAGGAGACAGGGGGCAACTGGAAACACCATATATTTT.

The chain is built from TRBV23-1 and TRBJ1-5; D may be TRBD1 (6 bases). TRBV23-1 is an ORF, and what it does is uncertain. V was clipped by 0 bases and J by 2 bases, with 17 bases between them. CDR3 length: 18 residues. DNA for the CDR3: TGCGCCAGCAGTCAATCTGGGACGGGGGCAGGGGGCAATCAGCCCCAGCATTTT. Amino acids: CASSQSGTGAGGNQPQHF.